The present entry profiles one T cell receptor (beta chain) with its context. These data belong to a study of blood T cell repertoires in COVID-19. Study overall: Sites in the United States, Italy and Spain provided acute and convalescent COVID-19 samples. T cells, B-cell-depleted T cells, or PBMCs supplied cDNA or gDNA.

TCRdb keeps only in-frame clones here, not all; method: immunoSEQ multiplex PCR. The table lists about 190,000 clones, approximately 88% of them singletons. The CDR3 totals 15 residues. Germline CDR1 MNHEY, CDR2 SMNVEV (reference sequence). The V gene end was trimmed by 8 bases and the J gene end by 4 bases; junction bases not matched to a gene: 7. The chain links TRBV27 to TRBJ2-1, with 11 nucleotides matching TRBD2. The sample consisted of peripheral blood. The sequence was collected from a man in his forties or fifties with acute or convalescent COVID-19. The CDR3 sequence: CASQLAGAIYNEQFF. The CDR3 DNA reads TGTGCCAGCCAACTAGCGGGGGCGATTTACAATGAGCAGTTCTTC.